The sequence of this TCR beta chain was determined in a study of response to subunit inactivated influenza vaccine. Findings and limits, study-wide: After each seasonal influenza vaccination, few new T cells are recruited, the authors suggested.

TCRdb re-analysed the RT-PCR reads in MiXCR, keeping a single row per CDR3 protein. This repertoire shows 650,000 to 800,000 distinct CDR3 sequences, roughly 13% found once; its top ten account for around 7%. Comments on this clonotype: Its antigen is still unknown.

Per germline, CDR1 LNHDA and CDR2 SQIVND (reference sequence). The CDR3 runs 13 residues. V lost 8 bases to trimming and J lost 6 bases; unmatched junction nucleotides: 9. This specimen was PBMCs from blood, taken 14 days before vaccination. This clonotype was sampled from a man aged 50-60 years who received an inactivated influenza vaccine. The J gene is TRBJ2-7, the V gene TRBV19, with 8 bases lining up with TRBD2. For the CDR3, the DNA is TGTGCCAGTTTGGCGGGAGGAAGTGGCGAGCAGTACTTC. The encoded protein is CASLAGGSGEQYF.